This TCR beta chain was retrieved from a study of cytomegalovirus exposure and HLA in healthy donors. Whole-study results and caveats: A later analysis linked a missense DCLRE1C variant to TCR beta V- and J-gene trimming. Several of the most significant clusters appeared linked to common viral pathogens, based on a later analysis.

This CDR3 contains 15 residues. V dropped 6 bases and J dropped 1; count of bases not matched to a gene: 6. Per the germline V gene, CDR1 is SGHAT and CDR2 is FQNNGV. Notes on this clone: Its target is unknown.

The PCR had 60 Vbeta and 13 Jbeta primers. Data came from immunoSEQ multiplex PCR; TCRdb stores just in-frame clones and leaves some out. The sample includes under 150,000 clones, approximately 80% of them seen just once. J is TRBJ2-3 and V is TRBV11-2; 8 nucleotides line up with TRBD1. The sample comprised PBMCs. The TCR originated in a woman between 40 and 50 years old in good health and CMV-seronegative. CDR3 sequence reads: CASSWSGGGTDTQYF. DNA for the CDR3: TGTGCCAGCAGTTGGTCAGGGGGCGGCACAGATACGCAGTATTTT. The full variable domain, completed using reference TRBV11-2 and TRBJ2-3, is EAGVAQSPRYKIIEKRQSVAFWCNPISGHATLYWYQQILGQGPKLLIQFQNNGVVDDSQLPKDRFSAERLKGVDSTLKIQPAKLEDSAVYLCASSWSGGGTDTQYFGPGTRLTVL.